This T cell receptor (beta chain) was observed in a study of T cell responses to AZD1222 COVID-19 vaccine. Regarding the study as a whole: Most donors were white British, females outnumbered males, and clonal diversity was possibly underestimated. Close to half of all spike-specific TCRs reportedly target regions of the variants that are unmutated. Just a handful of AZD1222 recipients tested seropositive at baseline.

This clone has a single count. Its antigen remains unknown. V was trimmed by 8 bases and J by 0 bases, leaving 14 bases between them. The germline CDR1 and CDR2 sequences are LNHDA and SQIVND (reference sequence). CDR3 length: 15 residues. TCRdb's table, derived via immunoSEQ multiplex PCR, lists solely in-frame clones and lacks some. The sample yields some 130,000 clones, 90% to 95% seen once. The sequencing used peripheral blood, collected 28 days after the second AZD1222 dose. The chain links TRBV19 to TRBJ2-1; D is perhaps TRBD1 (5 bases). This TCR was recovered from an adult who received the AZD1222 COVID-19 vaccine. CDR3 protein: CASSIQDSSYNEQFF. The CDR3 DNA follows: TGTGCCAGTTCGATACAGGATAGCTCCTACAATGAGCAGTTCTTC. Combining the CDR3 with reference TRBV19 and TRBJ2-1 gives the whole variable domain DGGITQSPKYLFRKEGQNVTLSCEQNLNHDAMYWYRQDPGQGLRLIYYSQIVNDFQKGDIAEGYSVSREKKESFPLTVTSAQKNPTAFYLCASSIQDSSYNEQFFGPGTRLTVL.